Presented here are 29 T cell receptor beta chains from one specimen sequenced in a study of shared clonotypes between healthy human individuals. Produced via immunoSEQ multiplex PCR; TCRdb's table is partial and in-frame only. The table has approximately 2.1 million clones, 93% seen once. Sequenced input: naive CD4+ T cells from PBMCs. Subset: CD45RA+ positively selected. The receptors come from a young man in good health. Some clones in this sample may be carry-over from other donors' samples.

Written as DNA, the CDR3 is TGTGCCAGCAGCGTAGCGGCCCCTAGCACAGATACGCAGTATTTT. It encodes CASSVAAPSTDTQYF. The chain is built from TRBV9 and TRBJ2-3, with D hard to call. Germline CDR1 reads SGDLS; CDR2 reads YYNGEE. The CDR3 totals 15 residues. V was clipped by 0 bases and J by 0 bases, with 8 bases between them.

The rearrangement joins TRBV5-1 to TRBJ2-7, with 9 bases fitting TRBD2. The V segment lost 4 bases and the J segment 3 bases; nucleotides outside the gene matches: 5. CDR1 is SGHRS and CDR2 is YFSETQ in the germline V gene. The CDR3 sequence is 14 residues long. DNA for the CDR3: TGCGCCAGCAGCAGGACGACTAGCGGCTACGAGCAGTACTTC. Protein: CASSRTTSGYEQYF.

As to this clone: This may come from a read error, since a much larger clone is one base off. The chain joins TRBV5-6 to TRBJ1-1; D not resolved. Trimming removed 1 base from V and 4 bases from J, with 2 bases in between. Germline V gives CDR1 SGHDT, CDR2 YYEEEE. This CDR3 spans 11 amino acids. CDR3 protein: CASSLSTEAFF. The CDR3 coding sequence is TGTGCCAGCAGCTTGAGCACTGAAGCTTTCTTT.

The gene calls are TRBV6-5 and TRBJ2-5, with 7 nucleotides matching TRBD1. Germline V gene lookup returns CDR1 MNHEY and CDR2 SVGAGI. The CDR3 runs 14 residues. The J segment lost 1 base and the V segment lost 8 bases, leaving 7 bases of the junction unmatched. The CDR3: CASATRDSQETQYF. Written as DNA, the CDR3 is TGTGCCAGCGCGACCCGGGACAGCCAAGAGACCCAGTACTTC.

V is TRBV6-1 and J is TRBJ2-1; no clear D. Trimming removed 6 bases at V and 4 bases at J, with 10 bases between. The CDR3 runs to 13 residues. The V gene's germline CDR1 is MNHNS and CDR2 SASEGT. The CDR3 protein is CASSFMSYNEQFF. The DNA of the CDR3 is TGTGCCAGCAGCTTCATGAGTTACAATGAGCAGTTCTTC.

The rearrangement uses TRBV27 and TRBJ2-3; D perhaps matches TRBD1 (5 bases). This CDR3 has 15 amino acids. V lost 8 bases to trimming and J lost 0 bases, with 15 bases between them. Germline V gives CDR1 MNHEY, CDR2 SMNVEV (reference sequence). CDR3 residues: CASGRRTPSTDTQYF. The CDR3 DNA reads TGTGCCAGCGGCCGCCGGACACCTAGCACAGATACGCAGTATTTT.

The V gene is TRBV28, the J gene TRBJ1-1; TRBD1 matches 7 bases. Germline V lookup: CDR1 MDHEN, CDR2 SYDVKM. The CDR3 has 16 residues. Trimming cost V 1 base and J 2 bases; bases outside gene matches: 7. CDR3 residues: CASSLSTGVFNTEAFF. The CDR3 nucleotides read TGTGCCAGCAGTTTATCAACAGGGGTTTTTAACACTGAAGCTTTCTTT.

The chain joins TRBV9 to TRBJ2-3; D remains ambiguous. The V end was cut by 3 bases, the J end by 1 base, with 9 bases between. From germline, CDR1 is SGDLS and CDR2 YYNGEE. The CDR3 sequence is 14 residues long. The DNA for the CDR3 is TGTGCCAGCAGCGAAGGACCACGCACAGATACGCAGTATTTT. The encoded protein is CASSEGPRTDTQYF.

The chain carries TRBV4-2 and TRBJ2-2; D may be TRBD2 (7 bases). Looked up from germline, CDR1 is LGHNA and CDR2 is YNFKEQ. The V end lost 2 bases, the J end lost 4 bases, and 14 bases lay between the germline ends. This CDR3 has 16 residues. The CDR3 loop is CASSQSRGGGTGELFF. For the CDR3, the DNA is TGTGCCAGCAGCCAAAGCAGGGGAGGGGGCACCGGGGAGCTGTTTTTT.

The chain couples TRBV28 to TRBJ2-7; D is possibly TRBD1 (6 bases). The CDR3 is made up of 13 amino acids. Germline CDR1 is MDHEN and CDR2 is SYDVKM. Deletions cut 6 bases from V and 4 bases from J, with 13 bases between. Here the CDR3 reads CASRVQGRYEQYF. In nucleotides, the CDR3 is TGTGCCAGCAGGGTACAGGGCCGTTACGAGCAGTACTTC.

V is TRBV4-2 and J is TRBJ2-3; 8 nucleotides align to TRBD2. In germline, CDR1 is LGHNA, CDR2 YNFKEQ. With 6 bases clipped from V and 0 bases from J, the junction kept 8 bases outside the gene matches. The CDR3 is 16 amino acids. This CDR3 reads CASSPGASGSTDTQYF. The CDR3 DNA sequence: TGTGCCAGCAGTCCCGGCGCTAGCGGGAGCACAGATACGCAGTATTTT.

As regards this clone: This sample includes further DNA sequences coding for the same CDR3. The rearrangement uses TRBV7-2 and TRBJ1-2; D is unclear. The CDR3 length is 11 residues. Germline-derived CDR1 and CDR2 are SGHTA and FQGNSA. V lost 1 base and J 7 bases, leaving 4 bases between the germline ends. Written as DNA, the CDR3 is TGTGCCAGCAGCTTAGGAATTGGCTACACCTTC. Encoded protein: CASSLGIGYTF.

The V and J genes are TRBV27 and TRBJ1-4; the match to TRBD1 covers 7 bases. The CDR3 extends over 17 amino acids. V was clipped by 6 bases and J by 2 bases; unmatched bases: 12. In germline, CDR1 is MNHEY, CDR2 SMNVEV (reference sequence). The chain's CDR3 is CASRSSDRLGTNEKLFF. Here the CDR3 DNA reads TGTGCCAGCAGGTCCTCGGACAGGTTGGGGACTAATGAAAAACTGTTTTTT.

The V gene is TRBV28, the J gene TRBJ2-6; tentative D call: TRBD1 (6 bases). This CDR3 is 16 amino acids long. Germline CDR1 is MDHEN and CDR2 is SYDVKM. V lost 7 bases and J 2 bases, leaving 15 bases between the germline ends. The CDR3 sequence: CASTKGGFAGANVLTF. The CDR3 bases are TGTGCCAGCACCAAAGGGGGATTTGCTGGGGCCAACGTCCTGACTTTC. The whole variable domain, filled in from reference TRBV28 and TRBJ2-6, reads DVKVTQSSRYLVKRTGEKVFLECVQDMDHENMFWYRQDPGLGLRLIYFSYDVKMKEKGDIPEGYSVSREKKERFSLILESASTNQTSMYLCASTKGGFAGANVLTFGAGSRLTVL.

Details on this clone: Other DNA sequences in this sample translate to the same CDR3. The V gene is TRBV5-1, the J gene TRBJ2-3; D possibly corresponds to TRBD2 (6 bases). Germline CDR1 and CDR2: SGHRS and YFSETQ. The CDR3 is made up of 14 amino acids. V lost 2 bases to trimming and J lost 1 base, with 8 bases between them. The CDR3 DNA sequence: TGCGCCAGCAGCTTCGGAGGGGGCACAGATACGCAGTATTTT. Its protein product is CASSFGGGTDTQYF.

Comment on this clone: Other DNA sequences in the same sample also yield this CDR3. The chain joins TRBV28 to TRBJ1-3; no clear D. Germline CDR1 and CDR2: MDHEN and SYDVKM. The CDR3 sequence is 14 residues long. The V end was cut by 5 bases, the J end by 0 bases, with 8 bases between. The CDR3 region has the DNA TGTGCCAGCAGTACGACCCGCTCTGGAAACACCATATATTTT. It yields the protein CASSTTRSGNTIYF.

The genes are TRBV25-1 and TRBJ2-1, with D possibly being TRBD1 (6 bases). The CDR3 contains 13 residues. V was trimmed by 6 bases and J by 5 bases, leaving 11 bases between them. Germline CDR1 reads MGHDK; CDR2 reads SYGVNS. The CDR3, as DNA: TGTGCCAGCAGCTCCGGACAGAACAATGAGCAGTTCTTC. This encodes CASSSGQNNEQFF.

The chain couples TRBV5-1 to TRBJ2-2, with 8 bases identical to TRBD1. V lost 7 bases, J lost 0 bases, and 5 bases stayed unmatched. CDR1 SGHRS and CDR2 YFSETQ come from the germline V gene. The CDR3 is made up of 15 amino acids. The CDR3 sequence is CASLPGQANTGELFF. DNA for the CDR3: TGCGCCAGCCTTCCGGGACAGGCGAACACCGGGGAGCTGTTTTTT.

This clone was detected once. The rearrangement links TRBV25-1 to TRBJ2-1; 7 bases align to TRBD2. Looked up from germline, CDR1 is MGHDK and CDR2 is SYGVNS. With 1 base clipped from V and 0 bases from J, the junction kept 6 bases outside the gene matches. The CDR3 contains 17 residues. The CDR3 DNA reads as TGTGCCAGCAGTGAATTGGGGGAGGGGAGCTCCTACAATGAGCAGTTCTTC. It yields the protein CASSELGEGSSYNEQFF.

J is TRBJ1-1 and V is TRBV14; a weak D match, TRBD1 (6 bases). From germline, CDR1 is SGHDN and CDR2 FVKESK. This CDR3 contains 14 residues. Trimming took 4 bases from V and 4 from J, leaving 13 bases between them. The CDR3 DNA reads TGTGCCAGCAGCCCCCGGGTAGGGGGCACTGAAGCTTTCTTT. Translating it yields CASSPRVGGTEAFF.

The chain uses TRBV7-9 and TRBJ2-1; D not resolved. Germline CDR1 and CDR2: SEHNR and FQNEAQ (reference sequence). The CDR3 has 14 residues. The V and J ends lost 3 bases and 6 bases respectively, with 12 bases between them. Written as DNA, the CDR3 is TGTGCCAGCAGCTTGAAGGGCCCAATCAATGAGCAGTTCTTC. As protein: CASSLKGPINEQFF. The full variable domain, completed using reference TRBV7-9 and TRBJ2-1, is DTGVSQNPRHKITKRGQNVTFRCDPISEHNRLYWYRQTLGQGPEFLTYFQNEAQLEKSRLLSDRFSAERPKGSFSTLEIQRTEQGDSAMYLCASSLKGPINEQFFGPGTRLTVL.

The chain combines TRBV18 with TRBJ2-2, with a tentative D call TRBD2 (6 bases). Trimming took off 2 bases at V and 1 base at J, with 11 bases between the two ends. The CDR3 covers 16 residues. Germline-derived CDR1 and CDR2 are KGHSH and LQKENI. The CDR3 region has the DNA TGTGCCAGCTCACCAACGGGACTCCAGAACACCGGGGAGCTGTTTTTT. Translating gives CASSPTGLQNTGELFF. Using reference TRBV18 and TRBJ2-2 for the parts outside the CDR3, the full variable domain is NAGVMQNPRHLVRRRGQEARLRCSPMKGHSHVYWYRQLPEEGLKFMVYLQKENIIDESGMPKERFSAEFPKEGPSILRIQQVVRGDSAAYFCASSPTGLQNTGELFFGEGSRLTVL.

The chain links TRBV7-2 to TRBJ1-5; a possible D gene is TRBD1 (6 bases). The CDR3 is made up of 15 amino acids. V lost 2 bases and J lost 3, with 11 bases in between. The V gene's germline CDR1 is SGHTA and CDR2 FQGNSA. The chain's CDR3 is CASSLRAGANQPQHF. CDR3 nucleotide sequence: TGTGCCAGCAGCTTAAGAGCAGGGGCCAATCAGCCCCAGCATTTT.

The gene calls are TRBV25-1 and TRBJ2-3; D might be TRBD2 (6 bases). V shed 6 bases and J shed 5 bases, with 18 bases lying between them. Germline V gives CDR1 MGHDK, CDR2 SYGVNS. The CDR3 contains 15 residues. The CDR3: CASREGFRHQDTQYF. The DNA of the CDR3 is TGTGCCAGCAGGGAGGGATTTAGGCATCAAGATACGCAGTATTTT.

V is TRBV5-1 and J is TRBJ1-1; 9 bases align to TRBD1. V lost 4 bases to trimming and J lost 6 bases; unmatched junction nucleotides: 16. The CDR3 is made up of 17 amino acids. Germline V CDR1 and CDR2: SGHRS, YFSETQ. The CDR3 DNA sequence: TGCGCCAGCAGCCTACCCCCGGGACAGGGTAAGCAGGCTGAAGCTTTCTTT. Translated: CASSLPPGQGKQAEAFF.

The chain carries TRBV6-4 and TRBJ1-1; D gene unclear. V was cut by 4 bases and J by 8 bases, with 14 bases left in between. The germline V gene has CDR1 MRHNA and CDR2 SNTAGT. The CDR3 length is 13 residues. CDR3 loop: CASSVTELTEAFF. The CDR3 bases are TGTGCCAGCAGTGTCACAGAGCTAACAGAAGCTTTCTTT.

This chain joins TRBV30 and TRBJ1-3; no definite D call. The CDR3 runs to 12 residues. Trimming cost V 5 bases and J 0 bases, with 5 bases left between them. Germline loops: CDR1 GTSNPN, CDR2 SVGIG (reference sequence). The CDR3: CAWYASGNTIYF. DNA of the CDR3: TGTGCCTGGTATGCCTCTGGAAACACCATATATTTT.

J is TRBJ1-2 and V is TRBV10-3, with TRBD1 matching over 7 bases. Germline CDR1 and CDR2: ENHRY and SYGVKD. The CDR3 runs to 15 residues. V lost 4 bases and J lost 4; bases outside the gene matches: 9. CDR3 coding DNA: TGTGCCATCAGTGTCCCTCCAGGGGGTGGCTATGGCTACACCTTC. Amino acid sequence: CAISVPPGGGYGYTF.

This chain uses TRBV4-1 with TRBJ2-7; 12 positions agree with TRBD2. The CDR3 sequence is 18 residues long. Unmatched junction bases numbered 11, after V lost 1 base and J lost 4 bases. The germline V gene encodes CDR1 MGHRA and CDR2 YSYEKL. CDR3: CASSQGALLLAGGYEQYF. The CDR3 bases are TGCGCCAGCAGCCAAGGGGCGTTATTGCTAGCGGGAGGGTACGAGCAGTACTTC.